This TCR beta chain emerged from a study of blood T cell repertoires in COVID-19. Study overall: Spain, Italy and the United States supplied samples that represented acute and convalescent COVID-19.

Authors' analysis steps: Estimates of nucleated cell counts were drawn from the amplification of reference gene primers. Produced via immunoSEQ multiplex PCR; TCRdb's table is partial and in-frame only. The V and J calls and clone size are taken from that table; D and trimming were inferred from the DNA. The sample yields some 150,000 clones, about 91% seen once. J was trimmed by 8 bases and V by 6 bases; bases with no gene match: 5. CDR3 length: 14 residues. Germline CDR1 and CDR2: MNHNS and SASEGT. The J gene is TRBJ1-4, the V gene TRBV6-1, with 11 positions matching TRBD1. Sequenced sample: peripheral blood. The receptor was isolated from a woman aged 45-65 years with acute or convalescent COVID-19. DNA for the CDR3: TGTGCCAGCAGCCCGGACAGGGGGCGAGAAAAACTGTTTTTT. This codes for CASSPDRGREKLFF.